This is a list of T cell receptor beta chains from one sample in a study of cytomegalovirus exposure and HLA in healthy donors. Using immunoSEQ multiplex PCR, the repertoire was profiled, and TCRdb retains in-frame clones only, with some absent. The data hold approximately 200,000 clones, with approximately 78% observed a single time. Input material: PBMCs. The receptors stem from a woman aged 25 to 39 in good health and CMV-seronegative. CDR3s include the opening cysteine and the closing phenylalanine or tryptophan. Each record gives: J gene, V gene, CDR3 protein.

j_call: TRBJ1-1; v_call: TRBV6-6; cdr3_aa: CASTGVMNTEAFF
j_call: TRBJ2-1; v_call: TRBV4-2; cdr3_aa: CASSLRTSGKYNEQFF
j_call: TRBJ2-5; v_call: TRBV11-2; cdr3_aa: CASSPRLAGVETQYF
j_call: TRBJ2-5; v_call: TRBV30; cdr3_aa: CAWGKQGGETQYF
j_call: TRBJ2-5; v_call: TRBV30; cdr3_aa: CAWSKQTGQETQYF
j_call: TRBJ2-5; v_call: TRBV10-2; cdr3_aa: CASLKTSGGETQYF
j_call: TRBJ2-3; v_call: TRBV27; cdr3_aa: CASSSLILAGTDTQYF
j_call: TRBJ2-1; v_call: TRBV6-6; cdr3_aa: CASSPGTSSYNEQFF
j_call: TRBJ2-1; v_call: TRBV27; cdr3_aa: CASSFAGTYNEQFF
j_call: TRBJ1-1; v_call: TRBV6-1; cdr3_aa: CASSLGGWGTEAFF
j_call: TRBJ1-3; v_call: TRBV10-3; cdr3_aa: CAISTGSSGNTIYF
j_call: TRBJ2-2; v_call: TRBV19; cdr3_aa: CASSTDRVFTGELFF
j_call: TRBJ1-1; v_call: TRBV2; cdr3_aa: CASIGTSRNTEAFF
j_call: TRBJ1-1; v_call: TRBV6-1; cdr3_aa: CASRQTGVLGTEAFF
j_call: TRBJ2-1; v_call: TRBV27; cdr3_aa: CASSTPGQGYNEQFF
j_call: TRBJ2-2; v_call: TRBV5-1; cdr3_aa: CASSSTRLAGVAGELFF
j_call: TRBJ1-3; v_call: TRBV30; cdr3_aa: CAWSPGSGNTIYF
j_call: TRBJ2-7; v_call: TRBV19; cdr3_aa: CASSMGQAGVYEQYF
j_call: TRBJ2-7; v_call: TRBV4-1; cdr3_aa: CASSQESGGVSYEQYF
j_call: TRBJ2-2; v_call: TRBV6-1; cdr3_aa: CASSDRVVNTGELFF
j_call: TRBJ2-1; v_call: TRBV10-2; cdr3_aa: CASRVLDLFGSNEQFF
j_call: TRBJ1-2; v_call: TRBV10-1; cdr3_aa: CASSEIGNYGYTF
j_call: TRBJ1-6; v_call: TRBV5-1; cdr3_aa: CASSLETGGDSPLHF
j_call: TRBJ1-2; v_call: TRBV27; cdr3_aa: CASGEGVNGYTF
j_call: TRBJ2-7; v_call: TRBV7-3; cdr3_aa: CASSPDPSGLYEQYF
j_call: TRBJ2-7; v_call: TRBV5-5; cdr3_aa: CASSWGDRTSSYEQYF
j_call: TRBJ2-1; v_call: TRBV30; cdr3_aa: CAWSVLTIEQFF
j_call: TRBJ1-6; v_call: TRBV28; cdr3_aa: CASRNRGSSYNSPLHF
j_call: TRBJ2-1; v_call: TRBV6-1; cdr3_aa: CASRTDSDEQFF
j_call: TRBJ2-3; v_call: TRBV9; cdr3_aa: CASSVDSGTFTDTQYF
j_call: TRBJ1-3; v_call: TRBV5-1; cdr3_aa: CASSPTPDSSGNTIYF
j_call: TRBJ2-5; v_call: TRBV10-3; cdr3_aa: CATGEDRVGETQYF
j_call: TRBJ1-2; v_call: TRBV10-3; cdr3_aa: CAISENGNYGYTF
j_call: TRBJ2-1; v_call: TRBV2; cdr3_aa: CAAPGTSGYNEQFF
j_call: TRBJ2-3; v_call: TRBV6-1; cdr3_aa: CASRAGLADTQYF
j_call: TRBJ2-1; v_call: TRBV19; cdr3_aa: CASRTRPSYNEQFF
j_call: TRBJ1-3; v_call: TRBV4-1; cdr3_aa: CASSLTENSGNTIYF
j_call: TRBJ1-3; v_call: TRBV2; cdr3_aa: CASSWDREGGNTIYF
j_call: TRBJ2-7; v_call: TRBV5-1; cdr3_aa: CASSRLAGELSYEQYF
j_call: TRBJ1-1; v_call: TRBV20-1; cdr3_aa: CSAWTGGRAFF
j_call: TRBJ2-2; v_call: TRBV29-1; cdr3_aa: CSVRGAGELFF
j_call: TRBJ2-7; v_call: TRBV4-1; cdr3_aa: CASSPGQGDYEQYF